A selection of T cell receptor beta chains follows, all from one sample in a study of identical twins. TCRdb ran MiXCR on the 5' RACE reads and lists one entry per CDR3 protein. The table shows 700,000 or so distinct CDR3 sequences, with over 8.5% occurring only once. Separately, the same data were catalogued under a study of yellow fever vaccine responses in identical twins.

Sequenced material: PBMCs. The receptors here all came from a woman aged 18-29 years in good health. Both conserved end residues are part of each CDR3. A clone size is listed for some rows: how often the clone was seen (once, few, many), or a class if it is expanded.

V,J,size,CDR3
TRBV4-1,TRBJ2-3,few,CASSGKSDSTDTQYF
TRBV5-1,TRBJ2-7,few,CASSLQVSDRGYEQYF
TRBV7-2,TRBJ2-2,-,CAKRLNTGELFF
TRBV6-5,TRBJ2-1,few,CASSFASGGAYEQFF
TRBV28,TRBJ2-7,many,CASSLYVQRGDPLRYYEQYF
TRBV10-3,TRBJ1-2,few,CAISEMGQDGYTF
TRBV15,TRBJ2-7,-,CATSTKRGTDYEQYF
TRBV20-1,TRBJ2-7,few,CSARDTSKSSYEQYF
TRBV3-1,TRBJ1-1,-,CASSPYRGQGTEAFF
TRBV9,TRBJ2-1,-,CASSVAAGNNEQFF
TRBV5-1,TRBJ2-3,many,CASSLVGPDTQYF
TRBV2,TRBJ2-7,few,CASSERVDYEQYF
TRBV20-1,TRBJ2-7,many,CSAGLAGNYEQYF
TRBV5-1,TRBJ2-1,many,CASSLVAGVTYNEQFF
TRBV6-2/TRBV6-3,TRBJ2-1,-,CASSFPGKWLAGVGEQFF
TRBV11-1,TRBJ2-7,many,CASSLVPIPTGQKDYEQYF
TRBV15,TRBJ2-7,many,CATFSGVPLSYEQYF
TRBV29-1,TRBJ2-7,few,CSVEGAGEAYEQYF
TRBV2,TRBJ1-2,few,CASSFDRENLGYTF
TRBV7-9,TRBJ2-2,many,CASSLGLAGGYTGELFF
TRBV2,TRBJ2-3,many,CASSEIGTDTQYF
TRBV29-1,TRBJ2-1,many,CSVEESSGRSYNEQFF
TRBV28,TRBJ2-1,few,CASRDTPYNEQFF
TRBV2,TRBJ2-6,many,CASSEPRGANVLTF
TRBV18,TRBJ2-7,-,CASSTGTGGYYNYEQYF
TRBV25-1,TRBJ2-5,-,CALGGPTETQYF